The clone carrying this T cell receptor (beta chain) was seen a handful of times. Some clones are missing from TCRdb's copy, which holds only in-frame ones; the method was immunoSEQ multiplex PCR. Of about 460,000 clones listed, 60% to 80% are singletons. These data belong to a study of shared clonotypes between healthy human individuals. Study as a whole: Donor ages ranged 18 to 49 years: a couple of women, three men.

The CDR3 sequence is 13 residues long. The germline CDR1 and CDR2 sequences are SGHTA and FQGNSA. The V gene lost 5 bases and the J gene lost 4 bases, with 9 bases spanning the gap. The donors were all Caucasian adults (living in Nashville, Tennessee). The material sequenced was PBMCs. The chain combines TRBV7-2 with TRBJ1-3, with D tentatively TRBD1 (6 bases). The receptor was derived from a woman between 35 and 50 years old in good health. Some clones in this sample may be carry-over from other donors' samples. CDR3 DNA sequence: TGTGCCAGCAGCATAGGACAGGGAAACACCATATATTTT. Protein: CASSIGQGNTIYF.